Below, 22 T cell receptor beta chains from the same sample are listed, as sequenced in a study of neurological immune-mediated disorders. One entry per CDR3 protein results from TCRdb running MiXCR on the 5' RACE reads. This sample has about 40,000 distinct CDR3 sequences, with 13% to 15% found just once. Sequenced input: PBMCs. The receptors were gathered from a woman aged 45 to 65 with HTLV-1-associated myelopathy (HAM/TSP).

This clonotype was recorded many times. The CDR3 here is CASSQKAGGYTDTQYF. DNA for the CDR3: TGTGCCAGCAGCCAGAAGGCGGGAGGCTACACAGATACGCAGTATTTT. V is TRBV3-1 and J is TRBJ2-3; 8 positions agree with TRBD2. V was pared by 3 bases and J by 2 bases, with 7 bases of the junction left unmatched. Germline V gene data show CDR1 as LGHDT and CDR2 as YNNKEL (reference sequence). The CDR3 length is 16 residues.

This chain uses TRBV5-1 with TRBJ2-1; TRBD1 aligns across 8 bases. Germline V CDR1 and CDR2: SGHRS, YFSETQ. Germline trimming cut 0 bases from V and 8 bases from J; bases unmatched to any gene: 7. The CDR3 is 15 residues long. CDR3 region: CASSLGEDRAHEQFF. The CDR3 coding sequence is TGCGCCAGCAGCTTGGGGGAGGACAGGGCCCATGAGCAGTTCTTC.

The table lists this clonotype with many counts. V gene TRBV5-1 combines with J gene TRBJ2-1; 7 bases match TRBD2. The germline V gene encodes CDR1 SGHRS and CDR2 YFSETQ. CDR3 size: 17 residues. V shed 1 base and J 9 bases; nucleotides not matched to a gene: 16. In nucleotides, the CDR3 is TGCGCCAGCAGCTTGAGGTGGGCGGGGGTGTCCCAGGGTGAGCAGTTCTTC. It specifies CASSLRWAGVSQGEQFF. The full variable domain, its missing parts supplied by reference TRBV5-1 and TRBJ2-1, is KAGVTQTPRYLIKTRGQQVTLSCSPISGHRSVSWYQQTPGQGLQFLFEYFSETQRNKGNFPGRFSGRQFSNSRSEMNVSTLELGDSALYLCASSLRWAGVSQGEQFFGPGTRLTVL.

This clonotype appeared many times. V and J are TRBV12-3 or TRBV12-4 and TRBJ2-1; the D gene is possibly TRBD1 (5 bases). The CDR3 spans 13 residues. V lost 6 bases, J lost 3 bases, and 9 bases lay in between. CDR3 coding DNA: TGTGCCAGCAGCCAGGGTGGCTACAATGAGCAGTTCTTC. Its translation is CASSQGGYNEQFF.

This clonotype occurred many times. The genes are TRBV6-4 and TRBJ2-3; 11 positions match TRBD2. The V and J ends lost 6 bases and 5 bases, in that order; junction bases with no gene match: 7. CDR3 size: 15 residues. The germline CDR1 and CDR2 sequences are MRHNA and SNTAGT. CDR3 nucleotides: TGTGCCAGCAGGGCGACTAGCGGGGAAAAAGATACGCAGTATTTT. Protein sequence: CASRATSGEKDTQYF.

A remark on this clonotype: The junction and the germline gene differ at one end; a read error may be behind it. This sequence joins TRBV7-9 and TRBJ1-2; D is ambiguous. In germline, CDR1 is SEHNR, CDR2 FQNEAQ (reference sequence). The CDR3 sequence is 13 residues long. In nucleotides, the CDR3 is TGTGCCAGCAGCTTAGTCGAGGTCTATGGATACCCCTTC. This encodes CASSLVEVYGYPF.

This clonotype was found many times. The V call is TRBV5-1, the J call TRBJ1-3, with 7 bases aligning to TRBD1. This CDR3 is built from 14 residues. Germline V gene sequence: CDR1 SGHRS, CDR2 YFSETQ. Trimming at V came to 3 bases and at J to 1 base, leaving 1 base not matched to a gene. This chain's CDR3 is CASSSGQSGNTIYF. The CDR3 coding sequence is TGCGCCAGCAGCTCGGGACAGTCTGGAAACACCATATATTTT.

This clonotype was recorded at least ten times. The chain combines TRBV10-3 with TRBJ1-3, with unresolved D. Germline V CDR1 and CDR2: ENHRY, SYGVKD. The CDR3 runs to 13 residues. Trimming took off 0 bases at V and 4 bases at J, with 4 bases between the two ends. CDR3 nucleotides: TGTGCCATCAGTGAGTCCGGGGGAAACACCATATATTTT. Translated, it gives CAISESGGNTIYF.

This clonotype was observed at least ten times. The V and J genes are TRBV6-6 and TRBJ1-5; 10 bases align to TRBD1. Germline V gives CDR1 MNHNY, CDR2 SVGAGI (reference sequence). J was trimmed by 0 bases and V by 2 bases; bases with no gene match: 4. This CDR3 is 17 amino acids long. The CDR3 loop reads CASSYQWDRGSNQPQHF. CDR3 nucleotide sequence: TGTGCCAGCAGTTACCAGTGGGACAGGGGTAGCAATCAGCCCCAGCATTTT.

To note about this clonotype: Compared with germline, one end of the junction differs, possibly owing to a read error. The V call is TRBV6-5, the J call TRBJ1-1, with D unclear. CDR3 size: 14 residues. Germline-derived CDR1 and CDR2 are MNHEY and SVGAGI. CDR3 sequence: CASSLGAEGTEGFF. CDR3 bases: TGTGCCAGCAGCTTGGGCGCCGAGGGTACTGAAGGTTTCTTT.

This clonotype has at least ten counts. The chain links TRBV9 to TRBJ1-2; D unresolved. The germline V gene has CDR1 SGDLS and CDR2 YYNGEE. This CDR3 is 15 amino acids long. V gave up 4 bases and J gave up 5 bases, with 18 bases separating them. Here the CDR3 reads CASSPSGDLPYGYTF. The DNA for the CDR3 is TGTGCCAGCAGCCCCTCCGGGGATTTGCCGTATGGCTACACCTTC.

This clonotype has a count of ten or more. J is TRBJ2-1 and V is TRBV2; 12 bases line up with TRBD2. The CDR3 is made up of 15 amino acids. The germline V gene has CDR1 SNHLY and CDR2 FYNNEI. J gave up 5 bases and V 6 bases, and 5 bases lay outside the gene matches. The DNA of the CDR3 is TGTGCCAGCAGGCCGACTAGCGGGGGCCACAATGAGCAGTTCTTC. Protein: CASRPTSGGHNEQFF.

The V and J genes are TRBV20-1 and TRBJ1-6; D is perhaps TRBD1 (5 bases). In germline, CDR1 is DFQATT, CDR2 SNEGSKA (reference sequence). This CDR3 comprises 16 residues. The germline V and J ends were trimmed by 2 bases and 0 bases, with 11 bases remaining between them. CDR3 loop: CSARLDSRSYNSPLHF. In DNA form, the CDR3 reads TGCAGTGCTAGACTAGACAGCCGCTCCTATAATTCACCCCTCCACTTT.

This clonotype was seen ten or more times. V is TRBV3-1 and J is TRBJ2-7, with 9 bases identical to TRBD1. V lost 2 bases, J lost 4 bases, and 3 bases stayed unmatched. The germline CDR1 and CDR2 sequences are LGHDT and YNNKEL (reference sequence). The CDR3 consists of 14 residues. This CDR3 reads CASSQTGGAYEQYF. The CDR3 region has the DNA TGTGCCAGCAGCCAAACAGGGGGCGCGTACGAGCAGTACTTC.

This clonotype has a count of ten or more. The V and J genes are TRBV29-1 and TRBJ1-1; D is uncertain. Germline V lookup: CDR1 SQVTM, CDR2 ANQGSEA. The CDR3 has 13 residues. Trimming removed 1 base from V and 0 bases from J, with 6 bases in between. In DNA, the CDR3 is TGCAGCGTTGAAGGGAGCATGAACACTGAAGCTTTCTTT. Translating gives CSVEGSMNTEAFF.

The rearrangement joins TRBV12-3 or TRBV12-4 to TRBJ2-5; D remains ambiguous. The CDR3 covers 12 residues. The V end lost 6 bases, the J end lost 7 bases, and 12 bases lay between the germline ends. Here the CDR3 reads CASSLGMGTQYF. The CDR3 DNA reads TGTGCCAGCAGCTTGGGGATGGGGACCCAGTACTTC.

This clonotype was seen at least ten times. This sequence joins TRBV6-5 and TRBJ1-2, with a possible D match to TRBD1 (5 bases). This CDR3 has 16 residues. Per the germline V gene, CDR1 is MNHEY and CDR2 is SVGAGI. The V and J ends lost 7 bases and 1 base respectively, with 19 bases between them. The CDR3 sequence: CASTQTQGGFNYGYTF. The CDR3 region has the DNA TGTGCCAGCACCCAAACCCAGGGAGGCTTTAACTATGGCTACACCTTC.

This clonotype has a single count. The chain employs TRBV29-1 and TRBJ1-1; D remains unclear. This CDR3 spans 13 amino acids. CDR1 and CDR2 (germline): SQVTM, ANQGSEA. V was cut by 8 bases and J by 6 bases, with 19 bases left in between. The CDR3: CSIHLIGSSEAFF. In DNA, the CDR3 is TGCAGCATCCACCTTATTGGGTCTTCTGAAGCTTTCTTT. Using reference TRBV29-1 and TRBJ1-1 for the parts outside the CDR3, the full variable domain is SAVISQKPSRDICQRGTSLTIQCQVDSQVTMMFWYRQQPGQSLTLIATANQGSEATYESGFVIDKFPISRPNLTFSTLTVSNMSPEDSSIYLCSIHLIGSSEAFFGQGTRLTVV.

This clonotype was recorded at least ten times. The V and J genes are TRBV11-2 and TRBJ2-7, with 9 bases that match TRBD1. From germline, CDR1 is SGHAT and CDR2 FQNNGV. The junction had 3 bases not matched to a gene; V was cut back by 5 bases and J by 1 base. CDR3 length equals 14 residues. CDR3 region: CASSQGQGSYEQYF. In DNA form, the CDR3 reads TGTGCCAGCAGCCAGGGACAGGGATCCTACGAGCAGTACTTC.

Worth noting for this clonotype: It is likely a read error, because the conserved phenylalanine at the end of the CDR3 is missing. The rearrangement uses TRBV7-2 and TRBJ1-1, with D unclear. V lost 1 base, J lost 3 bases, and 6 bases lay in between. This CDR3 region has 13 residues. Per germline, CDR1 SGHTA and CDR2 FQGNSA. The CDR3, as DNA: TGTGCCAGCAGCTTAGTCGGGGACACTGAAGCTTTCATT. Translated: CASSLVGDTEAFI.

This clonotype was detected ten times or more. This chain connects TRBV4-1 to TRBJ1-1; no clear D gene. Germline assignment: CDR1 MGHRA and CDR2 YSYEKL. Trimming cost V 5 bases and J 8 bases, with 18 bases left between them. The CDR3 runs 14 residues. The CDR3 DNA sequence: TGCGCCAGCAGCTTCTTCGTCGACCCACCAGAAGCTTTCTTT. Amino acids: CASSFFVDPPEAFF.

At least ten counts were recorded for this clonotype. A junction boundary mismatches the germline segment, possibly from a read error. The chain uses TRBV7-7 and TRBJ2-5; TRBD1 is a possible D gene (6 bases). The CDR3 runs to 15 residues. Germline assignment: CDR1 SSHAT and CDR2 FNYEAQ (reference sequence). For the CDR3, the DNA is TGTGCTAGCAGCCCATATTCAGGGGACCAAGAGACCCAGTACTTC. Protein sequence: CASSPYSGDQETQYF.